This paragraph reports one TCR beta chain. The antigen is undetermined. MiXCR was run by TCRdb on the reads, yielding one entry per CDR3 protein. The table includes 450,000 to 650,000 distinct CDR3 sequences, 40% detected once. The CDR3 sequence is 16 residues long. Trimming cost V 5 bases and J 6 bases; bases outside gene matches: 9. The V gene's germline CDR1 is DFQATT and CDR2 SNEGSKA (reference sequence). The entry originates in a study of T cell repertoires in cytomegalovirus infection. Study-wide context: Indications came from public TCR beta signatures; they pointed to CMV infection and to a matching HLA type. Study results and limitations: CMV carriers having the relevant HLA were flagged by cumulative public TCR beta family frequency. Dominant in the ex vivo response were TCR beta clonotypes restricted by HLA-C and specific for CMV.

Here the sequenced sample was cultured PBMCs, taken from culture after CMV antigen stimulation. The clonotype originates from a human donor in good health (CMV status not recorded). Some clones in this sample may be carry-over from other donors' samples. The genes are TRBV20-1 and TRBJ2-3, with 15 positions matching TRBD2. CDR3 DNA sequence: TGCAGTGCTCCCGAGAGGACTAGCGGGGGGGATGATACGCAGTATTTT. Protein: CSAPERTSGGDDTQYF.